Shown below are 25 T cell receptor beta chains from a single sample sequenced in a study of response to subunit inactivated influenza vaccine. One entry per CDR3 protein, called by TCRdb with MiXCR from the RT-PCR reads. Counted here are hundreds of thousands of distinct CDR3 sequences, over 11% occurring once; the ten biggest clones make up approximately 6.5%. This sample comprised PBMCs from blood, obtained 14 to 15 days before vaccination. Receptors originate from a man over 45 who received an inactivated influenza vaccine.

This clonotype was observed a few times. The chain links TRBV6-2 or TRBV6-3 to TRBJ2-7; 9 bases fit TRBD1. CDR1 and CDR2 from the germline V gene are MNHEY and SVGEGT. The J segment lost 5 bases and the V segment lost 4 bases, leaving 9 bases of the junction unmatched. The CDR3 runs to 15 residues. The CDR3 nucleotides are TGTGCCAGCAGTTTGGAGGTACAGGGGGCACACGAGCAGTACTTC. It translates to CASSLEVQGAHEQYF.

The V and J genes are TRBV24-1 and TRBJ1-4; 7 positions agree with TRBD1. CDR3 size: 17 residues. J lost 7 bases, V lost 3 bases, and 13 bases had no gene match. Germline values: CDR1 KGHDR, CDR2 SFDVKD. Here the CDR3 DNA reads TGTGCCACCAGTGATGCCCCTGGTTCAGGGGGAATTGAAAAACTGTTTTTT. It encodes CATSDAPGSGGIEKLFF.

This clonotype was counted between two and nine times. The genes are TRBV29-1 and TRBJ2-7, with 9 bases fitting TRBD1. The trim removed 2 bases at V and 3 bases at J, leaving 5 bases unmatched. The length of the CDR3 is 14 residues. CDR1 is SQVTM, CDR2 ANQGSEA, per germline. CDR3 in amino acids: CSVERRDRVYEQYF. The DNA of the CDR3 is TGCAGCGTTGAAAGAAGGGACAGGGTCTACGAGCAGTACTTC.

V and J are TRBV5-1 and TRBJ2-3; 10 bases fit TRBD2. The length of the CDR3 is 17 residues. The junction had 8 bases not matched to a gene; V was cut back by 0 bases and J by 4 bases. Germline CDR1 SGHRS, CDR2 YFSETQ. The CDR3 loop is CASSLAGLAGVADTQYF. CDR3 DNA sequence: TGCGCCAGCAGCTTGGCCGGGCTAGCGGGGGTAGCAGATACGCAGTATTTT.

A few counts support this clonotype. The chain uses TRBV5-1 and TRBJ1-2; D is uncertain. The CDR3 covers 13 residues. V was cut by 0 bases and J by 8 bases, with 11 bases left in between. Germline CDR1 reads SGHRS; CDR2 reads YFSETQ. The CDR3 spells CASSLDPGRGYTF. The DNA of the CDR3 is TGCGCCAGCAGCTTGGACCCGGGGAGAGGCTACACCTTC.

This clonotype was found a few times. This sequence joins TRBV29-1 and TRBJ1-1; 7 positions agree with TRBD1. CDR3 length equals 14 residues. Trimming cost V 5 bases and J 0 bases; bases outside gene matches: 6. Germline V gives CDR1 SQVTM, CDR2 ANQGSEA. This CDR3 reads CSVKAQGLNTEAFF. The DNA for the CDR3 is TGCAGCGTTAAAGCACAGGGGCTGAACACTGAAGCTTTCTTT. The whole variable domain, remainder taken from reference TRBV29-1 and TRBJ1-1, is SAVISQKPSRDICQRGTSLTIQCQVDSQVTMMFWYRQQPGQSLTLIATANQGSEATYESGFVIDKFPISRPNLTFSTLTVSNMSPEDSSIYLCSVKAQGLNTEAFFGQGTRLTVV.

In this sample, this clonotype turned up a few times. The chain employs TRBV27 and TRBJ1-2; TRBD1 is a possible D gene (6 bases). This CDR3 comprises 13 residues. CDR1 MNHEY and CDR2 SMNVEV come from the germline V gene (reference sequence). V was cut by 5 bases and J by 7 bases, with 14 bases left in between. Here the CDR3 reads CASSHLRGFGYTF. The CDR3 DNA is TGTGCCAGCAGTCACCTCAGGGGTTTTGGCTACACCTTC.

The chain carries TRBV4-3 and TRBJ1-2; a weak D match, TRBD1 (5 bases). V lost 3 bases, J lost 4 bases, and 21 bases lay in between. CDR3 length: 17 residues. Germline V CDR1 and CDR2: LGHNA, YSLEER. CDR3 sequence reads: CASSHLGLRGIGYGYTF. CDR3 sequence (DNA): TGCGCCAGCAGCCACCTCGGCTTGCGGGGGATTGGCTATGGCTACACCTTC.

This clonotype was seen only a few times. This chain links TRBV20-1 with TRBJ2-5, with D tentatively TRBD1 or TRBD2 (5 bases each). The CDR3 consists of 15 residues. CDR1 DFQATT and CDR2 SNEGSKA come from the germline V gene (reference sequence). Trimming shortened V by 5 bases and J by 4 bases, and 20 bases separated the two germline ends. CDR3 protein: CSAPKLKGRAETQYF. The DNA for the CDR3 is TGCAGTGCTCCCAAACTCAAGGGACGTGCAGAGACCCAGTACTTC.

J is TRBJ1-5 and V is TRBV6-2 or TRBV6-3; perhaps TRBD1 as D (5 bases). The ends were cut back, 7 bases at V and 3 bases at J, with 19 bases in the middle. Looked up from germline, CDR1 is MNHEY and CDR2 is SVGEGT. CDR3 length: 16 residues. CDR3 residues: CASKETRGRYNQPQHF. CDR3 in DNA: TGTGCCAGCAAAGAAACGCGGGGACGGTACAATCAGCCCCAGCATTTT.

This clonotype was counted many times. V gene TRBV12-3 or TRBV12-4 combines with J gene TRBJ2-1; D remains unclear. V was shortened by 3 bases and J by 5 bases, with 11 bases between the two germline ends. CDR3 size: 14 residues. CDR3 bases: TGTGCCAGCAGTTTTACTGCCAGGCACAATGAGCAGTTCTTC. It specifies CASSFTARHNEQFF.

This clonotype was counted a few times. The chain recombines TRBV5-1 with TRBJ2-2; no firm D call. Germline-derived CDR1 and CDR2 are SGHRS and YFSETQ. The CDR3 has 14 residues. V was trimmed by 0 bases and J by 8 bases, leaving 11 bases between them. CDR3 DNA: TGCGCCAGCAGCTTGGACGGTAAAGCGGGGGAGCTGTTTTTT. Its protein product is CASSLDGKAGELFF.

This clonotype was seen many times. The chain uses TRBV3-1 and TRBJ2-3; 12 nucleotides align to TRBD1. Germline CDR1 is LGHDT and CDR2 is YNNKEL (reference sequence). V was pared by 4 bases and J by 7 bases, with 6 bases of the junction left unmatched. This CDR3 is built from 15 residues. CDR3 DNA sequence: TGTGCCAGCAGCCCCTTGGGACAGGGGGCAAATACGCAGTATTTT. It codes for CASSPLGQGANTQYF.

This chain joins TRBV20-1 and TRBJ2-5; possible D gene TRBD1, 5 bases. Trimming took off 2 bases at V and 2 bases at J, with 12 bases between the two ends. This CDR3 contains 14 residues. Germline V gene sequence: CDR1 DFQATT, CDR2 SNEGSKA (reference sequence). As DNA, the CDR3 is TGCAGTGCTAGATTAACAGGTGGTCAAGAGACCCAGTACTTC. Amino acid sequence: CSARLTGGQETQYF.

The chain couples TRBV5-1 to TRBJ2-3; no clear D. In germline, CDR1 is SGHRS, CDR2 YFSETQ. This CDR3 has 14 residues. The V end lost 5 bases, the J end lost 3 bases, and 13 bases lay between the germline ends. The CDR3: CASRRVAPTDTQYF. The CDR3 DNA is TGCGCCAGCAGAAGAGTGGCTCCGACAGATACGCAGTATTTT.

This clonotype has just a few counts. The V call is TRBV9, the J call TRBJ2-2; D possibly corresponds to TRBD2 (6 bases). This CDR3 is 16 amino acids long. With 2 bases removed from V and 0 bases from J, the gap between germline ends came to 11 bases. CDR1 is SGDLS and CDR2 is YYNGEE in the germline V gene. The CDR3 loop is CASSVGGWANTGELFF. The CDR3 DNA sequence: TGTGCCAGCAGCGTGGGGGGTTGGGCGAACACCGGGGAGCTGTTTTTT.

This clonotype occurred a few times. The CDR3 bases are TGTGCCAGCAGTTACTACAGGGCCGGGGAGCTGTTTTTT. Amino acid sequence: CASSYYRAGELFF. The rearrangement joins TRBV6-6 to TRBJ2-2; possibly TRBD1 for D (6 bases). This CDR3 has 13 amino acids. Germline values: CDR1 MNHNY, CDR2 SVGAGI (reference sequence). V lost 1 base, J lost 6 bases, and 6 bases lay in between.

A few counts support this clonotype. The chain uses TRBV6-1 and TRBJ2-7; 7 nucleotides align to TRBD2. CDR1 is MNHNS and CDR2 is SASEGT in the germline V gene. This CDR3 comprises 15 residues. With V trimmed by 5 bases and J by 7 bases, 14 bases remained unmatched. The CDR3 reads CASSRLGGGRSEQYF. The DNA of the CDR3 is TGTGCCAGCAGTCGCCTTGGGGGGGGACGATCGGAGCAGTACTTC.

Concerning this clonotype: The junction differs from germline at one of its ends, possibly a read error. CDR3 in amino acids: CASRWSGGRGSAGANVLTF. The CDR3 DNA reads as TGTGCCAGCAGGTGGAGTGGCGGAAGGGGGTCTGCTGGGGCCAACGTCCTGACCTTC. The V and J genes are TRBV28 and TRBJ2-6; weak D call: TRBD1 (6 bases). The CDR3 has 19 residues. The germline CDR1 and CDR2 sequences are MDHEN and SYDVKM.

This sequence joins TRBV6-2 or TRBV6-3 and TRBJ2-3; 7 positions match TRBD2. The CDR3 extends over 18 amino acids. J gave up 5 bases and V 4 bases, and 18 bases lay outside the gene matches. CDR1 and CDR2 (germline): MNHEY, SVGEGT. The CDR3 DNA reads TGTGCCAGCAGTTTTATCCCCCAGCGGGATATTTCTAAAGATACGCAGTATTTT. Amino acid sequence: CASSFIPQRDISKDTQYF.

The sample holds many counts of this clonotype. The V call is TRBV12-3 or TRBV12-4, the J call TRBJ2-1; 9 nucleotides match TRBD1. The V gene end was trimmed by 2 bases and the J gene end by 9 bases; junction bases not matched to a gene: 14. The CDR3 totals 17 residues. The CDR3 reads CASSLQVARTGDFEQFF. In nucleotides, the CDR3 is TGTGCCAGCAGTTTACAGGTTGCTCGGACAGGGGATTTTGAGCAGTTCTTC.

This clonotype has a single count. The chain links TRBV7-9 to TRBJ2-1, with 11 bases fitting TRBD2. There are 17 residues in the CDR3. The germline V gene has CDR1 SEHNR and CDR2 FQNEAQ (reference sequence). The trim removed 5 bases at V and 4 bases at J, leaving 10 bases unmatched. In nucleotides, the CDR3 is TGTGCCAGCAGCCCGCCGGGACTAGCGGCTTCGTACAATGAGCAGTTCTTC. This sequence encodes CASSPPGLAASYNEQFF. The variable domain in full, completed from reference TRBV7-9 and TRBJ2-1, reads DTGVSQNPRHKITKRGQNVTFRCDPISEHNRLYWYRQTLGQGPEFLTYFQNEAQLEKSRLLSDRFSAERPKGSFSTLEIQRTEQGDSAMYLCASSPPGLAASYNEQFFGPGTRLTVL.

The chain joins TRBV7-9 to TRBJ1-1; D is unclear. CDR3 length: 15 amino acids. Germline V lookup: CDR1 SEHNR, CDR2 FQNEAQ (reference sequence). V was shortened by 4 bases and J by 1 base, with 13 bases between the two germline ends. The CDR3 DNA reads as TGTGCCAGCAGCTACTCTTCAGCTGGGAACACTGAAGCTTTCTTT. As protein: CASSYSSAGNTEAFF.

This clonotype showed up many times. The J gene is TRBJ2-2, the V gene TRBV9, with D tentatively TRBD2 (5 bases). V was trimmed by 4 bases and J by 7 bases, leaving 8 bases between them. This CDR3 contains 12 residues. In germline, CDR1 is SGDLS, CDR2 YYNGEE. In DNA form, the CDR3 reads TGTGCCAGCAGCCCCGGGGTCGGGGAGCTGTTTTTT. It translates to CASSPGVGELFF.

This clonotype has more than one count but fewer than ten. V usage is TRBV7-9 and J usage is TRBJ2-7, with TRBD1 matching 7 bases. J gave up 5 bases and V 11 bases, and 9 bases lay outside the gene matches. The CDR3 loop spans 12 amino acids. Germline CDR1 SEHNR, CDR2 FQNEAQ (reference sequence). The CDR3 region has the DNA TGTGCCCTTAGCAGGGGGAATGACGAGCAGTACTTC. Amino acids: CALSRGNDEQYF. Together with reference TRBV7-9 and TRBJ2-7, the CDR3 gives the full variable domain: DTGVSQNPRHKITKRGQNVTFRCDPISEHNRLYWYRQTLGQGPEFLTYFQNEAQLEKSRLLSDRFSAERPKGSFSTLEIQRTEQGDSAMYLCALSRGNDEQYFGPGTRLTVT.